These T cell receptor beta chains were read from a single sample in a study of CD8+ T cells in alopecia areata. Profiling relied on immunoSEQ multiplex PCR, and the TCRdb table lists in-frame clones only, not all of them. The table has about 110,000 clones, roughly 84% seen once. The specimen was CD8+ T cells sorted from blood, collected at week 24, from a patient treated with tofacitinib. The receptor source for this set is a human donor with alopecia areata. The CDR3 runs from the conserved cysteine through the conserved F or W. The D gene is left open where the match is weak. Clone sizes are given selectively: once, few, many, or a class where the clone is expanded.

TRBD2,TRBJ2-1,NA,TRBV7-6,CASSPVAGGTAVQFF,TGTGCCAGCAGCCCCGTCGCGGGGGGGACGGCAGTTCAGTTCTTC
NA,TRBJ2-7,once,TRBV7-9,CASSSERTVSSYEQYF,TGTGCCAGCAGCTCCGAAAGGACAGTTTCCTCTTACGAGCAGTACTTC
NA,TRBJ2-1,NA,TRBV25-1,CASSGGDISYNEQFF,TGTGCCAGCAGTGGAGGGGACATTTCCTACAATGAGCAGTTCTTC
NA,TRBJ2-6,NA,TRBV13,CASSLRGAGANVLTF,TGTGCCAGCAGCCTCAGGGGCGCTGGGGCCAACGTCCTGACTTTC
NA,TRBJ2-2,NA,TRBV19,CASTLGVLDTGELFF,TGTGCCAGTACACTGGGGGTATTGGACACCGGGGAGCTGTTTTTT
TRBD2,TRBJ2-1,NA,TRBV11-2,CASSLEVGGGDLYNEQFF,TGTGCCAGCAGCTTAGAGGTTGGCGGGGGAGATCTCTACAATGAGCAGTTCTTC
NA,TRBJ2-3,NA,TRBV7-9,CASSLDPPGSVAGTQYF,TGTGCCAGCAGCTTAGATCCCCCTGGATCGGTGGCAGGTACGCAGTATTTT
TRBD1,TRBJ2-1,NA,TRBV9,CASSVEDRPYNEQFF,TGTGCCAGCAGCGTGGAGGACAGGCCTTACAATGAGCAGTTCTTC
TRBD1,TRBJ2-7,NA,TRBV5-7,CASSPGQGEPYEQYF,TGTGCCAGCAGCCCCGGACAGGGAGAACCCTACGAGCAGTACTTC
NA,TRBJ1-1,NA,TRBV4-2,CASSQGGNTEAFF,TGTGCCAGCAGCCAAGGCGGGAACACTGAAGCTTTCTTT
TRBD1,TRBJ1-6,few,TRBV4-2,CASSHGDRDPNSALHF,TGTGCCAGCAGCCACGGAGACAGGGACCCAAATTCGGCCCTCCACTTT
NA,TRBJ1-1,NA,TRBV7-9,CASSSDNPTEAFF,TGTGCCAGCAGCTCAGACAATCCCACTGAAGCTTTCTTT
NA,TRBJ1-5,NA,TRBV27,CASSLEFPLEPQHF,TGTGCCAGCAGTTTAGAGTTCCCCCTGGAGCCCCAGCATTTT
NA,TRBJ2-5,NA,TRBV5-1,CASRQETTASETQYF,TGCGCCAGCCGACAAGAAACGACAGCCTCAGAGACCCAGTACTTC
NA,TRBJ2-3,NA,TRBV2,CASSESYSSTDTQYF,TGTGCCAGCAGTGAATCATACTCTAGCACAGATACGCAGTATTTT
NA,TRBJ2-1,NA,TRBV4-1,CASSQDGMEQFF,TGCGCCAGCAGCCAAGATGGGATGGAGCAGTTCTTC
TRBD1,TRBJ1-1,NA,TRBV4-1,CASSHYTGGLENTEAFF,TGCGCCAGCAGCCACTATACAGGGGGCTTGGAGAACACTGAAGCTTTCTTT
TRBD2,TRBJ2-3,NA,TRBV11-2,CASSLVGRGASTDTQYF,TGTGCCAGCAGCTTAGTAGGGCGGGGGGCTAGCACAGATACGCAGTATTTT
NA,TRBJ2-7,NA,TRBV4-3,CASSQDRWASYEQYF,TGCGCCAGCAGCCAAGATCGGTGGGCCTCCTACGAGCAGTACTTC
NA,TRBJ1-1,NA,TRBV29-1,CSVGNTEAFF,TGCAGCGTCGGAAACACTGAAGCTTTCTTT
NA,TRBJ2-3,NA,TRBV10-3,CAISYQGGADTQYF,TGTGCCATCAGCTACCAGGGGGGCGCAGATACGCAGTATTTT
NA,TRBJ2-1,NA,TRBV4-1,CASSQDLGEAYNEQFF,TGCGCCAGCAGCCAAGATCTGGGAGAAGCCTACAATGAGCAGTTCTTC
NA,TRBJ2-3,NA,TRBV2,CASSESLTDTQYF,TGTGCCAGCAGTGAGTCGCTCACAGATACGCAGTATTTT
NA,TRBJ2-1,once,TRBV5-1,CASSLAEGAYNEQFF,TGCGCCAGCAGCTTGGCTGAGGGGGCCTACAATGAGCAGTTCTTC
NA,TRBJ2-7,NA,TRBV6-5,CASSYSNGNEQYF,TGTGCCAGCAGTTACTCGAACGGGAACGAGCAGTACTTC
NA,TRBJ1-1,NA,TRBV4-3,CASSQLPAPLNMNTEAFF,TGCGCCAGCAGCCAACTACCAGCCCCCCTGAATATGAACACTGAAGCTTTCTTT
NA,TRBJ2-5,NA,TRBV7-9,CASSLGVGTQETQYF,TGTGCCAGCAGCTTAGGGGTGGGGACCCAAGAGACCCAGTACTTC
NA,TRBJ2-7,NA,TRBV29-1,CSVEEALTGSYEQYF,TGCAGCGTTGAAGAGGCTTTGACAGGTTCCTACGAGCAGTACTTC
NA,TRBJ1-1,NA,TRBV6-5,CASSYRGSTEAFF,TGTGCCAGCAGTTACAGAGGGTCCACTGAAGCTTTCTTT
TRBD2,TRBJ2-1,NA,TRBV7-8,CASSLAGTSMFDEQFF,TGTGCCAGCAGCTTAGCCGGGACTAGCATGTTTGACGAGCAGTTCTTC
TRBD1,TRBJ2-1,NA,TRBV29-1,CSVGQGWDNEQFF,TGCAGCGTAGGACAGGGGTGGGATAATGAGCAGTTCTTC
TRBD2,TRBJ2-1,few,TRBV7-3,CASSLTSGGYNEQFF,TGTGCCAGCAGCCTTACTAGCGGGGGTTACAATGAGCAGTTCTTC
TRBD2,TRBJ2-7,NA,TRBV7-2,CASIPRGGDEQYF,TGTGCCAGCATCCCGCGGGGAGGGGACGAGCAGTACTTC
NA,TRBJ1-2,NA,TRBV2,CASIGTILYGYTF,TGTGCCAGCATCGGCACAATCCTTTATGGCTACACCTTC
TRBD2,TRBJ2-3,few,TRBV5-4,CASSRVGTSGGARPDTQYF,TGTGCCAGCAGCAGGGTCGGGACTAGCGGGGGGGCCCGCCCAGATACGCAGTATTTT
NA,TRBJ1-2,few,TRBV6-5,CASSPSGLQGCTF,TGTGCCAGCAGTCCTTCGGGACTTCAGGGGTGCACCTTC
NA,TRBJ1-5,NA,TRBV7-9,CASSLPGGRQPQHF,TGTGCCAGCAGCCTACCGGGTGGACGGCAGCCCCAGCATTTT
NA,TRBJ2-7,NA,TRBV10-3,CAISVSSYEQYF,TGTGCCATCAGTGTTAGCAGCTACGAGCAGTACTTC
TRBD2,TRBJ2-1,NA,TRBV27,CASSLSRGTRKFF,TGTGCCAGCAGTTTATCGAGGGGGACTAGGAAGTTCTTC
NA,TRBJ2-7,once,TRBV7-9,CASSPSGSYEQYF,TGTGCCAGCAGCCCCTCTGGCTCCTACGAGCAGTACTTC
TRBD1,TRBJ1-1,NA,TRBV18,CASSPPRTGVLLTEAFF,TGTGCCAGCTCACCACCCAGGACAGGGGTACTTCTCACTGAAGCTTTCTTT
NA,TRBJ2-6,NA,TRBV9,CASSLDRRLSLGANVLTF,TGTGCCAGCAGCCTCGACAGGCGGCTCTCTTTGGGGGCCAACGTCCTGACTTTC
NA,TRBJ1-1,NA,TRBV19,CASSMEFGTEAFF,TGTGCCAGTAGTATGGAATTCGGCACTGAAGCTTTCTTT
TRBD1,TRBJ2-7,NA,TRBV4-1,CASSQDGTGSYEQYF,TGCGCCAGCAGCCAAGATGGGACAGGATCCTACGAGCAGTACTTC
NA,TRBJ2-5,NA,TRBV7-2,CATSFEETQYF,TGTGCCACGTCATTCGAGGAGACCCAGTACTTC
NA,TRBJ1-1,NA,TRBV7-2,CAMRTANTEAFF,TGTGCCATGAGGACAGCTAACACTGAAGCTTTCTTT